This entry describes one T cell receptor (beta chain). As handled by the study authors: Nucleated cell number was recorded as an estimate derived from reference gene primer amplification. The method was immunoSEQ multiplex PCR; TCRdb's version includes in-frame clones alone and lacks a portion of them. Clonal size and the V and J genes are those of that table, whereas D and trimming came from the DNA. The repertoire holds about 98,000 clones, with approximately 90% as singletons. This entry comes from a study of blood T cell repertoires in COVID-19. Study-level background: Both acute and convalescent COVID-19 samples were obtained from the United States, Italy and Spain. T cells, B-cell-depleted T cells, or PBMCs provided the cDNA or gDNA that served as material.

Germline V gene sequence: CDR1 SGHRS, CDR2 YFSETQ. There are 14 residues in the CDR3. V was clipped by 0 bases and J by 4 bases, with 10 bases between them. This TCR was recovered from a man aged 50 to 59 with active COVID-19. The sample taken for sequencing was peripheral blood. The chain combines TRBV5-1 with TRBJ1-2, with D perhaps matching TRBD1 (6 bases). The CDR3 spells CASSLAGVGYGYTF. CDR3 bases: TGCGCCAGCAGCTTGGCAGGGGTGGGCTATGGCTACACCTTC. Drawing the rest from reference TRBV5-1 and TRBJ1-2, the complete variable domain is KAGVTQTPRYLIKTRGQQVTLSCSPISGHRSVSWYQQTPGQGLQFLFEYFSETQRNKGNFPGRFSGRQFSNSRSEMNVSTLELGDSALYLCASSLAGVGYGYTFGSGTRLTVV.